This TCR beta chain comes out of a study of beta chain features in type 1 diabetes. Study-wide results and caveats: The naive, central memory and Treg TCRB repertoires of patients appeared to be more similar to one another than those of healthy donors. Patients and controls would share equally any PCR tilt toward shorter templates. Lower insertion and higher deletion counts appeared at VDJ junctions in type 1 diabetes patients. Since sequencing was performed on cDNA, cells with high TCR expression could be over-represented. There was a moderate but significant shortening of TCRB CDR3s in all four CD4+ subsets of Type 1 diabetes patients.

This clone was seen more than once but under ten times. Antigen: not known. The study reverse transcribed the entire isolated RNA, so it sequenced expressed TCRB transcripts. Assay used: immunoSEQ multiplex PCR; TCRdb lists only in-frame clones, some missing. The data show hundreds of thousands of clones, 13% seen once. The receptor comes from a man aged 18 to 29 with type 1 diabetes. Sequencing input: naive CD4+ T cells from blood.

The CDR3 reads CASARLVDEQFF. The CDR3 DNA is TGTGCCAGCGCCCGCCTAGTCGATGAGCAGTTCTTC. This chain joins TRBV7-6 and TRBJ2-1; D unclear. Between the trimmed V and J ends, which lost 8 bases and 8 bases, there was a span of 13 bases. Germline V gene sequence: CDR1 SGHVS, CDR2 FNYEAQ. The CDR3 contains 12 residues. Full variable domain (rest looked up from reference TRBV7-6 and TRBJ2-1): GAGVSQSPRYKVTKRGQDVALRCDPISGHVSLYWYRQALGQGPEFLTYFNYEAQQDKSGLPNDRFSAERPEGSISTLTIQRTEQRDSAMYRCASARLVDEQFFGPGTRLTVL.